The 5 T cell receptor beta chains in this list originate from one sample, sequenced in a study of T cell repertoires in cytomegalovirus infection. TCRdb analysed the reads with MiXCR anew, one entry per CDR3 protein. The sample lists hundreds of thousands of distinct CDR3 sequences, approximately 25% occurring once. The sample taken for sequencing was CD8+ T cells from PBMCs. The receptors derive from a human donor in good health (CMV status not recorded). Some clones in this sample may be carry-over from other donors' samples.

A few counts support this clonotype. This CDR3 reads CASSYGASYEQYF. CDR3 bases: TGTGCCAGCAGTTACGGGGCCTCCTACGAGCAGTACTTC. The chain recombines TRBV27 with TRBJ2-7; D could derive from TRBD1 or TRBD2 (5 bases each). CDR1 and CDR2 (germline): MNHEY, SMNVEV (reference sequence). This CDR3 has 13 amino acids. V dropped 4 bases and J dropped 0 bases, with 7 bases sitting between them.

This clonotype was picked up a small number of times. This rearrangement joins TRBV19 to TRBJ2-2, with 10 bases identical to TRBD2. Germline V lookup: CDR1 LNHDA, CDR2 SQIVND (reference sequence). This CDR3 region has 15 residues. The ends lost 7 bases at V and 6 bases at J; junction bases unmatched: 8. The CDR3 is CASKDGTSDPGELFF. The CDR3 DNA is TGTGCCAGTAAGGACGGGACTAGCGATCCCGGGGAGCTGTTTTTT. Drawing the rest from reference TRBV19 and TRBJ2-2, the complete variable domain is DGGITQSPKYLFRKEGQNVTLSCEQNLNHDAMYWYRQDPGQGLRLIYYSQIVNDFQKGDIAEGYSVSREKKESFPLTVTSAQKNPTAFYLCASKDGTSDPGELFFGEGSRLTVL.

This clonotype was seen at least ten times. The CDR3 DNA sequence: TGTGCCAGCAGCTTAGGGGGAGTTCCCCTCCACTTT. Amino acids: CASSLGGVPLHF. The V call is TRBV7-2, the J call TRBJ1-6, with D unclear. This CDR3 contains 12 residues. CDR1 and CDR2 (germline): SGHTA, FQGNSA. With 1 base removed from V and 13 bases from J, the gap between germline ends came to 8 bases.

The chain joins TRBV5-6 to TRBJ2-1; TRBD1 matches 10 bases. This CDR3 is built from 14 residues. V lost 0 bases to trimming and J lost 9 bases; unmatched junction nucleotides: 3. Germline V lookup: CDR1 SGHDT, CDR2 YYEEEE. CDR3 sequence reads: CASSLGQGAGEQFF. The CDR3, as DNA: TGTGCCAGCAGCTTGGGACAGGGGGCGGGTGAGCAGTTCTTC.

This clonotype was seen ten or more times. This chain connects TRBV7-9 to TRBJ2-3; D is unresolved. The CDR3 length is 13 residues. Germline loops: CDR1 SEHNR, CDR2 FQNEAQ (reference sequence). The V and J ends lost 5 bases and 3 bases respectively, with 9 bases between them. CDR3 protein: CASSRVGTDTQYF. CDR3 coding DNA: TGTGCCAGCAGCCGAGTGGGTACAGATACGCAGTATTTT.